The 11 T cell receptor beta chains reported below all come from one sample, sequenced in a study of identical twins. TCRdb itself ran the 5' RACE reads through MiXCR, one entry per CDR3 protein. The sample includes fewer than 800,000 distinct CDR3 sequences, 7.1% of them seen just once. The sample was also reused in another study, on yellow fever vaccine responses in identical twins.

What was sequenced was PBMCs. The receptors were sampled from a woman between 18 and 29 years old in good health.

This clonotype came up many times. The V call is TRBV5-1, the J call TRBJ2-1; 13 nucleotides line up with TRBD2. The germline V gene has CDR1 SGHRS and CDR2 YFSETQ. With V trimmed by 4 bases and J by 0 bases, 7 bases remained unmatched. The CDR3 runs 18 residues. As DNA, the CDR3 is TGCGCCAGCAGCCCTTGGACTAGCGGGGGCCGCTCCTACAATGAGCAGTTCTTC. Encoded protein: CASSPWTSGGRSYNEQFF.

This clonotype was seen ten or more times. The gene calls are TRBV5-1 and TRBJ2-7; 7 nucleotides line up with TRBD2. The germline CDR1 and CDR2 sequences are SGHRS and YFSETQ. J was trimmed by 2 bases and V by 0 bases; bases with no gene match: 2. The CDR3 is made up of 14 amino acids. CDR3 coding DNA: TGCGCCAGCAGCTTGGTAGCGGGTCCCTACGAGCAGTACTTC. This gives the protein CASSLVAGPYEQYF.

This clonotype has more than one count but fewer than ten. The chain joins TRBV6-1 to TRBJ2-7; TRBD2 aligns across 10 bases. The V gene's germline CDR1 is MNHNS and CDR2 SASEGT. Trimming cost V 8 bases and J 2 bases; bases outside gene matches: 6. The CDR3 sequence is 14 residues long. The CDR3 spells CASALLAGTYEQYF. Here the CDR3 DNA reads TGTGCCAGCGCTTTACTAGCGGGAACCTACGAGCAGTACTTC.

This chain joins TRBV3-1 and TRBJ1-4; 8 positions match TRBD1. Germline values: CDR1 LGHDT, CDR2 YNNKEL (reference sequence). The CDR3 extends over 17 amino acids. With V trimmed by 4 bases and J by 5 bases, 12 bases remained unmatched. Written as DNA, the CDR3 is TGTGCCAGCAGCCCTACCGGGACAGGTCAAGGGAATGAAAAACTGTTTTTT. It translates to CASSPTGTGQGNEKLFF.

In its sample, this clonotype was seen a few times. The chain is built from TRBV18 and TRBJ2-1; D might be TRBD1 (6 bases). Germline V lookup: CDR1 KGHSH, CDR2 LQKENI. The CDR3 length is 16 residues. V gave up 3 bases and J gave up 0 bases, with 12 bases separating them. The CDR3 nucleotides read TGTGCCAGCTCACCTATTGGACAGAGCTCCTACAATGAGCAGTTCTTC. This gives the protein CASSPIGQSSYNEQFF.

In its sample, this clonotype was seen many times. The chain links TRBV7-8 to TRBJ1-5; maybe TRBD1 (6 bases). V was shortened by 1 base and J by 0 bases, with 16 bases between the two germline ends. Germline V gives CDR1 SGHVS, CDR2 FQNEAQ. The CDR3 contains 18 residues. CDR3 residues: CASSLGTAHFGSNQPQHF. The CDR3 DNA reads as TGTGCCAGCAGCTTAGGGACAGCCCACTTTGGTAGCAATCAGCCCCAGCATTTT.

The rearrangement uses TRBV27 and TRBJ2-7, with 8 bases that match TRBD1. V trimming: 5 bases; J trimming: 3 bases; junction bases outside the gene matches: 12. CDR1 is MNHEY and CDR2 is SMNVEV in the germline V gene (reference sequence). CDR3 size: 16 residues. This CDR3 reads CASSHHRGSSDYEQYV. CDR3 sequence (DNA): TGTGCCAGCAGTCATCACAGGGGGTCTTCCGACTACGAGCAGTACGTC.

The chain couples TRBV7-2 to TRBJ2-7; 7 bases match TRBD2. Trimming took 1 base from V and 4 from J; bases not matched to a gene: 10. The germline V gene encodes CDR1 SGHTA and CDR2 FQGNSA. This CDR3 has 16 amino acids. This chain's CDR3 is CASSLGWRGTSYEQYV. As DNA, the CDR3 is TGTGCCAGCAGCTTAGGGTGGCGGGGGACTTCGTACGAGCAGTACGTC.

This chain connects TRBV20-1 to TRBJ2-2, with D perhaps given as TRBD1 or TRBD2 (5 bases each). The germline CDR1 and CDR2 sequences are DFQATT and SNEGSKA (reference sequence). The CDR3 extends over 14 amino acids. V lost 6 bases and J lost 7, with 18 bases in between. The CDR3 region is CSAGRTAAGGELFF. The CDR3 DNA sequence: TGCAGTGCGGGGCGAACGGCGGCGGGCGGGGAGCTGTTTTTT.

This clonotype was recorded only once. CDR3 in amino acids: CASSLAGGSGGSYEQYF. DNA of the CDR3: TGTGCCAGCAGTTTGGCCGGGGGTAGCGGAGGCTCCTACGAGCAGTACTTC. The genes are TRBV12-3 or TRBV12-4 and TRBJ2-7, with D perhaps matching TRBD2 (6 bases). Trimming removed 3 bases at V and 0 bases at J, with 18 bases between. This CDR3 comprises 17 residues.

The chain links TRBV2 to TRBJ2-2, with TRBD2 as a possible D gene (5 bases). The CDR3 consists of 16 residues. V lost 6 bases and J 4 bases, leaving 18 bases between the germline ends. Germline values: CDR1 SNHLY, CDR2 FYNNEI. The CDR3 loop is CASSPRRLDLTGELFF. CDR3 DNA: TGTGCCAGCAGCCCTAGGAGGCTCGACCTCACCGGGGAGCTGTTTTTT. The variable domain in full, completed from reference TRBV2 and TRBJ2-2, reads EPEVTQTPSHQVTQMGQEVILRCVPISNHLYFYWYRQILGQKVEFLVSFYNNEISEKSEIFDDQFSVERPDGSNFTLKIRSTKLEDSAMYFCASSPRRLDLTGELFFGEGSRLTVL.